These 24 T cell receptor beta chains share one sample of origin, sequenced in a study of CD8+ T cells in alopecia areata. It was cDNA, reverse transcribed from extracted RNA, that served as the sequencing template. Some clones are missing from TCRdb's copy, which holds only in-frame ones; the method was immunoSEQ multiplex PCR. The repertoire holds 150,000 to 200,000 clones, with around 58% as singletons. Treatment meaning: oral pan-JAK inhibitor, 5-10 mg twice daily. The sequencing used CD8+ T cells sorted from blood, collected at week 24, from a patient treated with tofacitinib. The receptors stem from a human donor with alopecia areata.

The J gene is TRBJ1-4, the V gene TRBV15; D unresolved. CDR1 is LNHNV and CDR2 is YYDKDF in the germline V gene (reference sequence). The CDR3 is 11 residues long. V was clipped by 8 bases and J by 8 bases, with 9 bases between them. The CDR3 region is CATASDEKLFF. The DNA of the CDR3 is TGTGCCACCGCCTCGGACGAAAAACTGTTTTTT.

The chain combines TRBV9 with TRBJ2-7; D is uncertain. Deletions cut 2 bases from V and 6 bases from J, with 3 bases between. The CDR3 runs to 10 residues. Germline lookup yields CDR1 SGDLS and CDR2 YYNGEE. Here the CDR3 reads CASSVSEQYF. For the CDR3, the DNA is TGTGCCAGCAGCGTGAGCGAGCAGTACTTC.

The rearrangement joins TRBV30 to TRBJ2-7, with 7 bases aligning to TRBD2. The germline gives CDR1 GTSNPN, CDR2 SVGIG (reference sequence). CDR3 length: 14 residues. V gave up 6 bases and J gave up 4 bases; unmatched junction bases: 12. The CDR3 is CACTAGGGGYEQYF. CDR3 DNA sequence: TGTGCCTGCACGGCGGGCGGGGGAGGGTACGAGCAGTACTTC.

V and J are TRBV27 and TRBJ1-1; 8 nucleotides align to TRBD1. Looked up from germline, CDR1 is MNHEY and CDR2 is SMNVEV (reference sequence). The CDR3 consists of 15 residues. Losses at the gene ends were 5 bases for V and 4 bases for J; bases not matched to a gene: 9. The CDR3: CASSLIGQGATEAFF. DNA for the CDR3: TGTGCCAGCAGTCTGATTGGACAGGGTGCCACTGAAGCTTTCTTT.

This clone was counted only a few times. The chain carries TRBV4-1 and TRBJ1-1; 11 bases are shared with TRBD1. V lost 1 base to trimming and J lost 7 bases; unmatched junction nucleotides: 2. CDR1 is MGHRA and CDR2 is YSYEKL in the germline V gene. The CDR3 consists of 14 residues. DNA of the CDR3: TGCGCCAGCAGCCAAGGGACAGGGGGCTATGAAGCTTTCTTT. Translation: CASSQGTGGYEAFF.

V is TRBV27 and J is TRBJ1-1; 8 positions match TRBD1. The CDR3 has 16 residues. Germline V CDR1 and CDR2: MNHEY, SMNVEV (reference sequence). The V segment lost 5 bases and the J segment 3 bases; nucleotides outside the gene matches: 11. The CDR3 bases are TGTGCCAGCAGTGCCAGACAGGGGCCCAGGGACACTGAAGCTTTCTTT. Residues: CASSARQGPRDTEAFF.

This clone was seen more than once but under ten times. The chain is built from TRBV14 and TRBJ2-7, with D perhaps assigned TRBD1 or TRBD2 (6 bases each). The CDR3 runs 18 residues. Germline assignment: CDR1 SGHDN and CDR2 FVKESK. Trimming took off 4 bases at V and 2 bases at J, with 24 bases between the two ends. The CDR3 region has the DNA TGTGCCAGCAGCCGCCCAAGACATACGGGGGCACCTGCCTACGAGCAGTACTTC. Its translation is CASSRPRHTGAPAYEQYF.

In DNA form, the CDR3 reads TGCGCCAGCAGCCCGGACAGGGGAAACACAGATACGCAGTATTTT. This encodes CASSPDRGNTDTQYF. This chain uses TRBV5-1 with TRBJ2-3; TRBD1 matches 9 bases. The CDR3 length is 15 residues. The V and J ends lost 4 bases and 2 bases, in that order; junction bases with no gene match: 5. Germline V lookup: CDR1 SGHRS, CDR2 YFSETQ.

The chain combines TRBV11-2 with TRBJ1-2; D is undetermined. Per germline, CDR1 SGHAT and CDR2 FQNNGV. V lost 3 bases and J lost 3, with 11 bases in between. The CDR3 consists of 14 residues. DNA for the CDR3: TGTGCCAGCAGCTTCGCTGACAACCACTATGGCTACACCTTC. This gives the protein CASSFADNHYGYTF.

The rearrangement uses TRBV6-1 and TRBJ1-6, with 8 bases matching TRBD1. This CDR3 contains 16 residues. The V segment lost 1 base and the J segment 6 bases; nucleotides outside the gene matches: 5. CDR1 MNHNS and CDR2 SASEGT come from the germline V gene. CDR3 sequence reads: CASSEERTGSNSPLHF. CDR3 nucleotides: TGTGCCAGCAGTGAAGAAAGGACAGGGTCTAATTCACCCCTCCACTTT.

This clone was counted between two and nine times. The chain is built from TRBV13 and TRBJ2-7; TRBD2 aligns across 9 bases. Germline V lookup: CDR1 PRHDT, CDR2 FYEKMQ (reference sequence). V was pared by 1 base and J by 0 bases, with 4 bases of the junction left unmatched. There are 16 residues in the CDR3. The CDR3 protein is CASSLVAAGGSYEQYF. Here the CDR3 DNA reads TGTGCCAGCAGCTTAGTGGCAGCGGGGGGCTCCTACGAGCAGTACTTC. Drawing the rest from reference TRBV13 and TRBJ2-7, the complete variable domain is AAGVIQSPRHLIKEKRETATLKCYPIPRHDTVYWYQQGPGQDPQFLISFYEKMQSDKGSIPDRFSAQQFSDYHSELNMSSLELGDSALYFCASSLVAAGGSYEQYFGPGTRLTVT.

This clone has a single count. The chain couples TRBV9 to TRBJ1-2; tentatively, D is TRBD1 (5 bases). The germline V gene encodes CDR1 SGDLS and CDR2 YYNGEE. V shed 3 bases and J shed 1 base, with 7 bases lying between them. The CDR3 extends over 13 amino acids. CDR3 DNA sequence: TGTGCCAGCAGCGCAGGGATTAACTATGGCTACACCTTC. Protein: CASSAGINYGYTF.

CDR3 sequence: CASSSSPGAQETQYF. The CDR3 bases are TGTGCCAGCAGCTCCAGCCCCGGGGCCCAAGAGACCCAGTACTTC. This chain connects TRBV7-3 to TRBJ2-5, with D perhaps being TRBD1 or TRBD2 (5 bases each). CDR1 and CDR2 from the germline V gene are SGHTA and FQGTGA. The CDR3 is made up of 15 amino acids. V was cut by 4 bases and J by 1 base, with 13 bases left in between.

The chain's CDR3 is CSVDYPAFF. The CDR3 DNA reads as TGCAGCGTTGATTACCCCGCTTTCTTT. The V call is TRBV29-1, the J call TRBJ1-1; D call uncertain. Per the germline V gene, CDR1 is SQVTM and CDR2 is ANQGSEA. The CDR3 loop spans 9 amino acids. Trimming took 3 bases from V and 11 from J, leaving 7 bases between them.

This chain uses TRBV5-1 with TRBJ1-4; a weak D match, TRBD1 (6 bases). Trimming cost V 1 base and J 5 bases, with 12 bases left between them. CDR3 length equals 15 residues. The germline V gene encodes CDR1 SGHRS and CDR2 YFSETQ. CDR3 coding DNA: TGCGCCAGCAGCTTGATAGGACAGCCAAATGAAAAACTGTTTTTT. Protein product: CASSLIGQPNEKLFF.

This sequence joins TRBV9 and TRBJ2-7; possibly TRBD1 for D (5 bases). The V gene lost 3 bases and the J gene lost 0 bases, with 10 bases spanning the gap. Germline values: CDR1 SGDLS, CDR2 YYNGEE. The CDR3 length is 14 residues. The CDR3 protein is CASSATGSSYEQYF. The CDR3 DNA sequence: TGTGCCAGCAGCGCCACAGGAAGCTCCTACGAGCAGTACTTC.

This clone was observed a handful of times. The chain has TRBV19 and TRBJ1-2; D unresolved. Trimming removed 5 bases from V and 8 bases from J, with 6 bases in between. This CDR3 has 10 residues. The germline V gene encodes CDR1 LNHDA and CDR2 SQIVND (reference sequence). The CDR3 spells CASSDLGYTF. In DNA form, the CDR3 reads TGTGCCAGTAGTGATTTGGGCTACACCTTC.

V and J are TRBV5-6 and TRBJ2-1; D remains ambiguous. Looked up from germline, CDR1 is SGHDT and CDR2 is YYEEEE. The CDR3 loop spans 14 amino acids. V gave up 0 bases and J gave up 12 bases, with 16 bases separating them. CDR3 bases: TGTGCCAGCAGCTTGGGGGTAGGGAACATACGGCAGTTCTTC. It specifies CASSLGVGNIRQFF.

A few counts support this clone. The chain joins TRBV5-6 to TRBJ2-1, with unresolved D. V was trimmed by 3 bases and J by 3 bases, leaving 4 bases between them. Per the germline V gene, CDR1 is SGHDT and CDR2 is YYEEEE. The CDR3 covers 12 residues. CDR3 bases: TGTGCCAGCAGCTCCAACTACAATGAGCAGTTCTTC. This encodes CASSSNYNEQFF. Full variable domain (rest looked up from reference TRBV5-6 and TRBJ2-1): DAGVTQSPTHLIKTRGQQVTLRCSPKSGHDTVSWYQQALGQGPQFIFQYYEEEERQRGNFPDRFSGHQFPNYSSELNVNALLLGDSALYLCASSSNYNEQFFGPGTRLTVL.

This clone was observed a few times. The genes are TRBV10-3 and TRBJ2-5, with 7 bases aligning to TRBD1. This CDR3 region has 11 residues. Germline V gene data show CDR1 as ENHRY and CDR2 as SYGVKD. J was trimmed by 10 bases and V by 4 bases; bases with no gene match: 3. CDR3 amino acids: CAISVTGVQYF. In DNA, the CDR3 is TGTGCCATCAGTGTCACAGGGGTCCAGTACTTC.

This sequence joins TRBV30 and TRBJ2-3; D is tentatively TRBD1 or TRBD2 (6 bases each). This CDR3 has 15 residues. Trimming removed 2 bases from V and 1 base from J, with 13 bases in between. Germline assignment: CDR1 GTSNPN and CDR2 SVGIG (reference sequence). The CDR3 is CAWSLTGTGTDTQYF. CDR3 coding DNA: TGTGCCTGGAGTCTTACAGGGACTGGCACAGATACGCAGTATTTT.

The rearrangement uses TRBV19 and TRBJ2-3, with D tentatively TRBD1 or TRBD2 (5 bases each). Trimming removed 9 bases from V and 9 bases from J, with 25 bases in between. Germline V gene sequence: CDR1 LNHDA, CDR2 SQIVND (reference sequence). CDR3 size: 15 residues. CDR3 in amino acids: CASTGLDERGATQYF. In nucleotides, the CDR3 is TGTGCCAGCACGGGGCTTGATGAACGGGGCGCCACGCAGTATTTT.

The genes are TRBV4-1 and TRBJ1-4, with TRBD1 matching over 7 bases. Germline lookup yields CDR1 MGHRA and CDR2 YSYEKL. The CDR3 runs to 15 residues. The trim removed 4 bases at V and 8 bases at J, leaving 10 bases unmatched. CDR3 sequence reads: CASSLRTGSWEKLFF. The CDR3 DNA is TGCGCCAGCAGCCTACGGACAGGTTCGTGGGAAAAACTGTTTTTT.

This sequence joins TRBV28 and TRBJ1-1, with D maybe TRBD1 (6 bases). The V and J ends lost 3 bases and 5 bases respectively, with 13 bases between them. Germline V CDR1 and CDR2: MDHEN, SYDVKM. CDR3 length: 14 residues. CDR3 nucleotide sequence: TGTGCCAGCAGTTTTCCGGGAACAGGGACTGAAGCTTTCTTT. This sequence encodes CASSFPGTGTEAFF.